The 17 T cell receptor beta chains given below trace back to one sample, sequenced in a study of beta chain features in type 1 diabetes. Expressed TCRB transcripts got sequenced, as all isolated RNA was reverse transcribed. Profiled with immunoSEQ multiplex PCR; TCRdb holds only in-frame clones, not every one. Of hundreds of thousands of clones in the sample, about an eighth are singletons; the top ten hold approximately 0.021%. These TCRs are of unknown antigen specificity. General study results and limits: Shorter TCRB CDR3s, moderately but significantly so, were found in Type 1 diabetes patients in all four CD4+ subsets.

Sequencing used naive CD4+ T cells from blood. Every receptor here comes from a man between 18 and 35 years old with type 1 diabetes.

This clone was picked up a small number of times. The genes are TRBV6-5 and TRBJ1-6; 7 nucleotides agree with TRBD1. This CDR3 is built from 15 residues. V shed 7 bases and J 9 bases; nucleotides not matched to a gene: 12. Germline loops: CDR1 MNHEY, CDR2 SVGAGI. CDR3 loop: CASTPTTGTASPLHF. CDR3 DNA: TGTGCCAGCACCCCTACCACAGGGACAGCTTCACCCCTCCACTTT.

The sample holds a few counts of this clone. The DNA for the CDR3 is TGTGCCAGTAGTATAAAGACCGGGAACTATGGCTACACCTTC. Protein product: CASSIKTGNYGYTF. This sequence joins TRBV19 and TRBJ1-2, with D hard to call. Germline V gene lookup returns CDR1 LNHDA and CDR2 SQIVND (reference sequence). Trimming pared 2 bases from V and 2 bases from J, leaving 9 bases between. The CDR3 runs 14 residues.

The chain has TRBV29-1 and TRBJ1-2; 10 nucleotides agree with TRBD1. This CDR3 has 13 residues. Germline V gives CDR1 SQVTM, CDR2 ANQGSEA. V shed 6 bases, J shed 7 bases, and the junction held 8 bases outside the gene matches. CDR3 sequence: CSVTGTGEGGYTF. CDR3 nucleotides: TGCAGCGTGACTGGGACAGGGGAAGGTGGCTACACCTTC.

This clone has a handful of counts. As DNA, the CDR3 is TGCGCCAGCAGCTTGGCACCCGCTGAGAGGAATTCACCCCTCCACTTT. Protein product: CASSLAPAERNSPLHF. This rearrangement joins TRBV5-1 to TRBJ1-6; D is undetermined. Germline V gene sequence: CDR1 SGHRS, CDR2 YFSETQ. The CDR3 has 16 amino acids. V was shortened by 0 bases and J by 7 bases, with 14 bases between the two germline ends.

This clone was found a few times. The chain combines TRBV6-5 with TRBJ1-1; 10 nucleotides line up with TRBD1. Looked up from germline, CDR1 is MNHEY and CDR2 is SVGAGI. The CDR3 totals 13 residues. V was pared by 7 bases and J by 5 bases, with 4 bases of the junction left unmatched. The CDR3 sequence is CASKGQGWTEAFF. For the CDR3, the DNA is TGTGCCAGCAAGGGACAGGGGTGGACTGAAGCTTTCTTT.

This sequence joins TRBV18 and TRBJ1-1; maybe TRBD1 (5 bases). In germline, CDR1 is KGHSH, CDR2 LQKENI. Deletions cut 6 bases from V and 4 bases from J, with 15 bases between. The CDR3 is 14 residues long. The CDR3 DNA reads TGTGCCAGCTCTCCTCAGGGAGGGAGCACTGAAGCTTTCTTT. It is translated as CASSPQGGSTEAFF.

Only a few counts were recorded for this clone. The genes are TRBV30 and TRBJ2-1; D unclear. Trimming pared 2 bases from V and 10 bases from J, leaving 12 bases between. Germline values: CDR1 GTSNPN, CDR2 SVGIG (reference sequence). The CDR3 extends over 12 amino acids. The CDR3 spells CAWSYEVWEQFF. Here the CDR3 DNA reads TGTGCCTGGAGTTATGAGGTATGGGAGCAGTTCTTC.

V gene TRBV28 combines with J gene TRBJ2-7; TRBD1 aligns across 7 bases. Per the germline V gene, CDR1 is MDHEN and CDR2 is SYDVKM. Losses at the gene ends were 6 bases for V and 3 bases for J; bases not matched to a gene: 11. The CDR3 is made up of 15 amino acids. The CDR3 loop reads CASRLPGTEGYEQYF. The CDR3 DNA sequence: TGTGCCAGCAGACTCCCTGGGACAGAAGGCTACGAGCAGTACTTC.

The chain employs TRBV7-2 and TRBJ1-3; D not certain. In germline, CDR1 is SGHTA, CDR2 FQGNSA. The CDR3 is 15 residues long. The V end was cut by 5 bases, the J end by 2 bases, with 13 bases between. CDR3 nucleotide sequence: TGTGCCAGCAGCATTTCCGGCGGGGCTGGAAACACCATATATTTT. Its translation: CASSISGGAGNTIYF.

This clone has a handful of counts. The rearrangement joins TRBV5-4 to TRBJ1-1; weak D call: TRBD1 (6 bases). V shed 4 bases and J shed 0 bases, with 16 bases lying between them. Per germline, CDR1 SGHNT and CDR2 YYREEE (reference sequence). This CDR3 comprises 16 residues. The CDR3: CASSASYREMNTEAFF. CDR3 nucleotide sequence: TGTGCCAGCAGCGCCTCCTACAGGGAAATGAACACTGAAGCTTTCTTT.

The V and J genes are TRBV10-1 and TRBJ2-1; D unclear. V lost 3 bases to trimming and J lost 15 bases, with 15 bases between them. The CDR3 spans 12 residues. CDR1 WNHNN and CDR2 SYGVQD come from the germline V gene (reference sequence). This CDR3 reads CASSEHGSRLFF. The CDR3 DNA follows: TGCGCCAGCAGTGAACATGGCAGCCGTTTGTTCTTC.

The DNA of the CDR3 is TGTGCCAGCAGCCCCTTGGGGGGGTCGAACATTCAGTACTTC. It translates to CASSPLGGSNIQYF. The chain couples TRBV5-8 to TRBJ2-4; 7 bases fit TRBD2. The length of the CDR3 is 14 residues. Germline V gene sequence: CDR1 SGHTS, CDR2 YDEGEE. V gave up 4 bases and J gave up 7 bases; unmatched junction bases: 8.

This clone was observed a handful of times. The chain recombines TRBV4-1 with TRBJ2-3; D is tentatively TRBD1 or TRBD2 (5 bases each). The V end was cut by 4 bases, the J end by 3 bases, with 17 bases between. From germline, CDR1 is MGHRA and CDR2 YSYEKL. The CDR3 extends over 16 amino acids. The CDR3 loop reads CASSLSREGRTDTQYF. In DNA, the CDR3 is TGCGCCAGCAGCCTCTCTCGAGAGGGGCGAACAGATACGCAGTATTTT.

The gene calls are TRBV21-1 and TRBJ1-6; TRBD1 was called by the table and not checked on the DNA. TRBV21-1 is shown as a pseudogene. The CDR3 is 16 residues long. This CDR3 is CASSKVRTGGVSPLHF. CDR3 DNA sequence: TGTGCCAGCAGCAAAGTCCGGACAGGGGGCGTATCACCCCTCCACTTT.

J is TRBJ2-3 and V is TRBV14, with 12 bases lining up with TRBD2. From germline, CDR1 is SGHDN and CDR2 FVKESK. The CDR3 has 16 amino acids. With 5 bases clipped from V and 2 bases from J, the junction kept 5 bases outside the gene matches. CDR3 DNA sequence: TGTGCCAGCAGCACCCGACTAGCGGGGGACACAGATACGCAGTATTTT. The encoded protein is CASSTRLAGDTDTQYF. The variable domain in full, with the rest retrieved from reference TRBV14 and TRBJ2-3, is EAGVTQFPSHSVIEKGQTVTLRCDPISGHDNLYWYRRVMGKEIKFLLHFVKESKQDESGMPNNRFLAERTGGTYSTLKVQPAELEDSGVYFCASSTRLAGDTDTQYFGPGTRLTVL.

The genes are TRBV27 and TRBJ2-7; D perhaps matches TRBD2 (6 bases). Trimming stripped 6 bases from V and 8 bases from J, with 11 bases between. The CDR3 spans 11 residues. The germline V gene has CDR1 MNHEY and CDR2 SMNVEV (reference sequence). The CDR3 here is CASRTSTKQYF. In nucleotides, the CDR3 is TGTGCCAGCAGGACTAGTACCAAGCAGTACTTC.

J is TRBJ1-5 and V is TRBV6-1, with D hard to call. This CDR3 comprises 14 residues. From germline, CDR1 is MNHNS and CDR2 SASEGT. The V end lost 5 bases, the J end lost 0 bases, and 8 bases lay between the germline ends. CDR3 amino acids: CASSRSLSNQPQHF. The CDR3, as DNA: TGTGCCAGCAGTAGAAGCCTTAGCAATCAGCCCCAGCATTTT.